The table lists the clone carrying this TCR beta chain with a few counts. Its antigen remains unidentified. These data originate in a study of T-cell memory formation after mild COVID-19. Overall study: Largely, TCR clusters stayed within a single donor. General study points: CD4+ clones that contracted lay mainly in CM and EM; CD8+ ones lay in EMRA. The appearance of some responding clones in pre-infection memory suggested that cross-reactive memory joined.

The germline V gene has CDR1 SGHAT and CDR2 FQNNGV. CDR3 size: 16 residues. Deletions cut 5 bases from V and 6 bases from J, with 19 bases between. It was 5'RACE with constant-segment primers that produced the TCR alpha and TCR beta cDNA libraries, which carried sample barcodes and UMIs. TCRdb independently ran MiXCR on the 5' RACE reads; one entry per CDR3 protein. The sample holds approximately 240,000 distinct CDR3 sequences, about 16% seen once. The rearrangement joins TRBV11-2 to TRBJ2-2; D possibly matches TRBD1 or TRBD2 (6 bases each). Source material: PBMCs or a T cell subset sorted from them (not recorded which). The TCR originated in a man younger than 35 who had mild COVID-19 (a few samples of this study predate the infection). Cell type and time point are not known. CDR3 sequence reads: CASSIVRGRGPGELFF. The CDR3 nucleotides are TGTGCCAGCAGCATAGTTCGCGGCCGGGGGCCCGGGGAGCTGTTTTTT.